Listed here are 31 T cell receptor beta chains from one sample, sequenced in a study of a mutant IDH1 vaccine in newly diagnosed glioma. Described time point: week 11, during vaccination. Vaccination used 300 ug of mutant IDH1 20-mer peptide per dose, with topical imiquimod. These receptors lack a known antigen. Libraries were prepared by immunoSEQ multiplex PCR; TCRdb keeps only in-frame clonotypes and omits some of them. This table holds around 130,000 clones, over 75% found once. The sequences come from PBMCs, collected from a glioma patient whose treatment included an IDH1 peptide vaccine. The source is a middle-aged man with glioma.

The rearrangement uses TRBV30 and TRBJ2-5, with 7 bases matching TRBD1. The closer fit of TRBJ2-7 to the DNA end suggests the J call may be wrong. Germline CDR1 GTSNPN, CDR2 SVGIG (reference sequence). This CDR3 region has 14 residues. In DNA form, the CDR3 reads TGTGCCTGGAGCGAAAAAGGGGGCGTTTACGAGCAGTACTTC. Translation: CAWSEKGGVYEQYF.

The table lists this clone with a count of one. The CDR3 nucleotides read TGTGCCAGCTCACCTCCGACTAGCGGGAGCGTCGAGCAGTACTTC. Protein sequence: CASSPPTSGSVEQYF. The chain couples TRBV18 to TRBJ2-7, with 12 nucleotides matching TRBD2. CDR1 is KGHSH and CDR2 is LQKENI in the germline V gene. This CDR3 comprises 15 residues. Trimming cost V 3 bases and J 6 bases; bases outside gene matches: 6.

This clone has a single count. The chain carries TRBV5-1 and TRBJ2-1; D is uncertain. The CDR3 loop spans 14 amino acids. Trimming took off 7 bases at V and 5 bases at J, with 16 bases between the two ends. Germline loops: CDR1 SGHRS, CDR2 YFSETQ. CDR3 loop: CASAQEWADNEQFF. The CDR3 DNA follows: TGCGCCAGCGCTCAGGAGTGGGCGGACAATGAGCAGTTCTTC.

The rearrangement uses TRBV4-1 and TRBJ1-1; weak D call: TRBD1 (6 bases). V lost 3 bases and J lost 5, with 13 bases in between. The germline V gene has CDR1 MGHRA and CDR2 YSYEKL. The CDR3 extends over 14 amino acids. The CDR3 DNA is TGCGCCAGCAGCCACCTACAGGGAAGTACTGAAGCTTTCTTT. It specifies CASSHLQGSTEAFF.

The chain is built from TRBV9 and TRBJ2-7; 13 positions agree with TRBD2. This CDR3 has 17 residues. Trimming cost V 0 bases and J 3 bases; bases outside gene matches: 6. From germline, CDR1 is SGDLS and CDR2 YYNGEE. CDR3 nucleotide sequence: TGTGCCAGCAGCGTAGGACTAGCGGGGGGATCCGACTACGAGCAGTACTTC. It is translated as CASSVGLAGGSDYEQYF.

This clone was picked up a small number of times. V and J are TRBV2 and TRBJ1-2; 9 positions match TRBD1. The CDR3 totals 14 residues. Germline CDR1 SNHLY, CDR2 FYNNEI. V dropped 7 bases and J dropped 3; count of bases not matched to a gene: 6. The CDR3 nucleotides are TGTGCCAGCATTCCGGGACAGGGAGACTATGGCTACACCTTC. Translating it yields CASIPGQGDYGYTF.

V gene TRBV7-9 combines with J gene TRBJ1-1, with D perhaps matching TRBD1 (5 bases). The V gene lost 5 bases and the J gene lost 5 bases, with 15 bases spanning the gap. CDR1 SEHNR and CDR2 FQNEAQ come from the germline V gene (reference sequence). The length of the CDR3 is 14 residues. The CDR3 reads CASSKRREGTEAFF. Written as DNA, the CDR3 is TGTGCCAGCAGCAAACGGAGGGAGGGGACTGAAGCTTTCTTT.

The CDR3 loop is CASSPPTGSSTGELFF. The CDR3 DNA reads TGTGCCAGCTCACCCCCGACAGGGTCGAGTACCGGGGAGCTGTTTTTT. V and J are TRBV18 and TRBJ2-2, with TRBD1 matching over 7 bases. V lost 3 bases to trimming and J lost 5 bases; unmatched junction nucleotides: 9. Germline values: CDR1 KGHSH, CDR2 LQKENI. The CDR3 is 16 amino acids.

DNA of the CDR3: TGTGCCAGCAGCCGACAGGGGGCATGGGAGACCCAGTACTTC. This translates into CASSRQGAWETQYF. The chain recombines TRBV2 with TRBJ2-5; TRBD1 aligns across 10 bases. The V gene's germline CDR1 is SNHLY and CDR2 FYNNEI. V shed 6 bases and J 5 bases; nucleotides not matched to a gene: 6. This CDR3 has 14 residues.

The V and J genes are TRBV15 and TRBJ1-1, with TRBD1 identical over 7 bases. V lost 8 bases and J lost 0; bases outside the gene matches: 6. The CDR3 contains 14 residues. In germline, CDR1 is LNHNV, CDR2 YYDKDF (reference sequence). As DNA, the CDR3 is TGTGCCACCCGTAAGGGGGCGGTGAACACTGAAGCTTTCTTT. As protein: CATRKGAVNTEAFF.

This chain links TRBV7-6 with TRBJ1-6; no definite D call. The V end lost 1 base, the J end lost 5 bases, and 9 bases lay between the germline ends. Looked up from germline, CDR1 is SGHVS and CDR2 is FNYEAQ. CDR3 length: 15 residues. The CDR3 bases are TGTGCCAGCAGCTTAGTAGCTCAGGATAATTCACCCCTCCACTTT. Protein: CASSLVAQDNSPLHF.

The J gene is TRBJ1-6, the V gene TRBV27; 8 bases are a match to TRBD1. CDR1 and CDR2 from the germline V gene are MNHEY and SMNVEV (reference sequence). J lost 7 bases, V lost 5 bases, and 4 bases had no gene match. CDR3 size: 14 residues. CDR3: CASSQGARNSPLHF. The CDR3 DNA sequence: TGTGCCAGCAGTCAGGGGGCTCGGAATTCACCCCTCCACTTT.

The CDR3 bases are TGCGCCAGCAGGGGAGCGGGGGGTCAGGGGGATACGCAGTATTTT. Translating it yields CASRGAGGQGDTQYF. The chain links TRBV10-2 to TRBJ2-3, with 9 positions matching TRBD2. Per the germline V gene, CDR1 is WSHSY and CDR2 is SAAADI. Germline trimming cut 6 bases from V and 6 bases from J; bases unmatched to any gene: 10. The CDR3 contains 15 residues.

V is TRBV30 and J is TRBJ2-7, with D perhaps matching TRBD2 (5 bases). Germline V gene lookup returns CDR1 GTSNPN and CDR2 SVGIG (reference sequence). This CDR3 has 13 residues. Trimming pared 4 bases from V and 7 bases from J, leaving 17 bases between. CDR3 bases: TGTGCCTGGACCGGCGACTACTCGGGGGAGCAGTACTTC. Its translation is CAWTGDYSGEQYF.

The chain combines TRBV6-6 with TRBJ2-3; TRBD1 matches 7 bases. From germline, CDR1 is MNHNY and CDR2 SVGAGI (reference sequence). With V trimmed by 2 bases and J by 5 bases, 7 bases remained unmatched. This CDR3 is built from 15 residues. CDR3 sequence reads: CASSYPDRVGDTQYF. The CDR3 DNA reads TGTGCCAGCAGTTACCCCGACAGGGTTGGAGATACGCAGTATTTT.

This chain links TRBV5-6 with TRBJ2-4, with TRBD1 as a possible D gene (6 bases). V was cut by 5 bases and J by 1 base, with 22 bases left in between. The germline gives CDR1 SGHDT, CDR2 YYEEEE. The CDR3 totals 18 residues. The CDR3 loop is CASRQGPIGNAAKNIQYF. CDR3 nucleotides: TGTGCCAGCAGACAGGGACCTATAGGTAACGCGGCCAAAAACATTCAGTACTTC.

The genes are TRBV9 and TRBJ2-2; perhaps TRBD1 as D (6 bases). Trimming stripped 6 bases from V and 4 bases from J, with 10 bases between. The CDR3 loop spans 13 amino acids. Per the germline V gene, CDR1 is SGDLS and CDR2 is YYNGEE. The CDR3 DNA follows: TGTGCCAGCACCTCCAGGGGCACCGGGGAGCTGTTTTTT. Encoded protein: CASTSRGTGELFF.

The chain is built from TRBV19 and TRBJ1-5, with 7 bases aligning to TRBD1. CDR3 length: 16 amino acids. The J segment lost 7 bases and the V segment lost 6 bases, leaving 15 bases of the junction unmatched. The V gene's germline CDR1 is LNHDA and CDR2 SQIVND (reference sequence). The CDR3 bases are TGTGCCAGTAGATTACTTGGGACAGAAGGTCGCCAGCCCCAGCATTTT. Encoded protein: CASRLLGTEGRQPQHF.

CDR3 sequence reads: CAIDFKREGSDTQYF. CDR3 sequence (DNA): TGTGCCATCGACTTCAAGCGGGAGGGCTCAGATACGCAGTATTTT. The rearrangement uses TRBV5-4 and TRBJ2-3, with 10 bases aligning to TRBD2. The CDR3 totals 15 residues. Germline V gene data show CDR1 as SGHNT and CDR2 as YYREEE (reference sequence). Unmatched junction bases numbered 11, after V lost 9 bases and J lost 4 bases.

This clone was seen a single time. This chain uses TRBV5-1 with TRBJ2-7, with D unresolved. CDR1 is SGHRS and CDR2 is YFSETQ in the germline V gene. V was trimmed by 4 bases and J by 0 bases, leaving 20 bases between them. The CDR3 is 17 amino acids. CDR3 nucleotide sequence: TGCGCCAGCAGCGGTTTTCGAGGCCGAGCAACCTCCTACGAGCAGTACTTC. Translating gives CASSGFRGRATSYEQYF.

This clone was seen just once. V and J are TRBV28 and TRBJ2-1; the D gene is possibly TRBD1 (6 bases). This CDR3 spans 13 amino acids. V lost 5 bases and J 4 bases, leaving 9 bases between the germline ends. CDR1 is MDHEN, CDR2 SYDVKM, per germline. The CDR3 nucleotides are TGTGCCAGCAGTCGACAGGTATACAATGAGCAGTTCTTC. Amino acid sequence: CASSRQVYNEQFF.

This clone was seen just once. The rearrangement uses TRBV15 and TRBJ1-2; TRBD1 matches 8 bases. Germline V gives CDR1 LNHNV, CDR2 YYDKDF (reference sequence). J lost 2 bases, V lost 0 bases, and 2 bases had no gene match. CDR3 length equals 15 residues. CDR3 sequence reads: CATSRDTGGNYGYTF. The CDR3 coding sequence is TGTGCCACCAGCAGAGATACAGGGGGAAACTATGGCTACACCTTC.

This chain joins TRBV30 and TRBJ2-5; a possible D gene is TRBD1 (5 bases). This CDR3 comprises 14 residues. V was clipped by 3 bases and J by 2 bases, with 13 bases between them. CDR1 is GTSNPN and CDR2 is SVGIG in the germline V gene (reference sequence). This CDR3 is CAWRRVPGQETQYF. DNA for the CDR3: TGTGCCTGGAGGCGAGTCCCAGGGCAAGAGACCCAGTACTTC. The full variable domain, its missing parts supplied by reference TRBV30 and TRBJ2-5, is SQTIHQWPATLVQPVGSPLSLECTVEGTSNPNLYWYRQAAGRGLQLLFYSVGIGQISSEVPQNLSASRPQDRQFILSSKKLLLSDSGFYLCAWRRVPGQETQYFGPGTRLLVL.

The chain recombines TRBV28 with TRBJ1-1, with 8 bases identical to TRBD1. V lost 10 bases to trimming and J lost 3 bases; unmatched junction nucleotides: 10. CDR1 MDHEN and CDR2 SYDVKM come from the germline V gene. The CDR3 is 14 amino acids. The CDR3 region has the DNA TGTGCCATAACCTTGACAGGGGCTTACACTGAAGCTTTCTTT. It codes for CAITLTGAYTEAFF.

The chain recombines TRBV5-6 with TRBJ1-2; D might be TRBD1 (5 bases). Germline V lookup: CDR1 SGHDT, CDR2 YYEEEE. The CDR3 length is 13 residues. The V gene lost 0 bases and the J gene lost 7 bases, with 10 bases spanning the gap. CDR3 protein: CASSLARGGGYTF. DNA of the CDR3: TGTGCCAGCAGCTTGGCCCGGGGGGGTGGCTACACCTTC.

CDR3 in amino acids: CASKVGVADTQYF. In DNA form, the CDR3 reads TGCGCCAGCAAAGTTGGGGTGGCAGATACGCAGTATTTT. The chain uses TRBV23-1 and TRBJ2-3; D remains ambiguous. TRBV23-1 is flagged as an ORF with uncertain function. Trimming left V 7 bases short and J 4 bases short, with 12 bases between. This CDR3 has 13 residues.

The CDR3 spells CASSPRQAISLYF. The DNA for the CDR3 is TGTGCCAGCAGCCCCAGGCAGGCAATTTCGTTATACTTC. This chain joins TRBV6-6 and TRBJ2-7; D is unresolved. The CDR3 is 13 amino acids. V dropped 6 bases and J dropped 13 bases, with 22 bases sitting between them. Germline CDR1 reads MNHNY; CDR2 reads SVGAGI (reference sequence).

The chain's CDR3 is CASSEGHGRGDTQYF. The CDR3 DNA reads as TGTGCCAGCAGCGAGGGACATGGGCGTGGAGATACGCAGTATTTT. The gene calls are TRBV9 and TRBJ2-3; a possible D gene is TRBD1 (6 bases). The ends were cut back, 3 bases at V and 5 bases at J, with 16 bases in the middle. Germline V CDR1 and CDR2: SGDLS, YYNGEE. This CDR3 spans 15 amino acids.

The chain uses TRBV7-2 and TRBJ2-5; D gene unclear. Trimming removed 8 bases at V and 1 base at J, with 14 bases between. Germline V gene lookup returns CDR1 SGHTA and CDR2 FQGNSA. The CDR3 runs 14 residues. The CDR3 DNA reads as TGTGCCAGCTCCTCTACAGTATCCCAAGAGACCCAGTACTTC. Encoded protein: CASSSTVSQETQYF.

V gene TRBV13 combines with J gene TRBJ2-7; D remains unclear. V gave up 3 bases and J gave up 2 bases, with 8 bases separating them. Germline loops: CDR1 PRHDT, CDR2 FYEKMQ (reference sequence). The CDR3 extends over 13 amino acids. The CDR3: CASSLVGTYEQYF. CDR3 sequence (DNA): TGTGCCAGCAGCTTGGTAGGGACCTACGAGCAGTACTTC.

The genes are TRBV11-1 and TRBJ2-7; possibly TRBD2 for D (7 bases). Trimming pared 5 bases from V and 2 bases from J, leaving 13 bases between. The CDR3 loop spans 14 amino acids. Per the germline V gene, CDR1 is SGHAT and CDR2 is FQDESV (reference sequence). CDR3 amino acids: CASSQRGGPYEQYF. CDR3 sequence (DNA): TGTGCCAGCAGCCAAAGGGGGGGGCCCTACGAGCAGTACTTC.